The TCR beta chain described here comes from a study of Graves' ophthalmopathy and Graves' hyperthyroidism. For the study at large: Ophthalmopathy absent within 18 months of follow-up marked hyperthyroidism as stable.

The V end was cut by 1 base, the J end by 7 bases, with 11 bases between. Germline V gene sequence: CDR1 DFQATT, CDR2 SNEGSKA (reference sequence). The CDR3 runs to 14 residues. From RNA, the CDR3 regions of TCR beta chains were amplified and sequenced. HTBI primers were employed in first-round RT-PCR, then a second-round multiplex PCR followed. TCRdb processed the multiplex PCR reads anew with MiXCR; each CDR3 protein has one entry. The sample contains 900,000 to 1,200,000 distinct CDR3 sequences, about two fifths of which appear only once. This receptor was taken from an adult man with Graves' hyperthyroidism. This rearrangement joins TRBV20-1 to TRBJ1-6; a weak D match, TRBD1 (5 bases). The sample taken for sequencing was peripheral blood or thyroid tissue (not recorded which). CDR3 DNA: TGCAGTGCTAGAGCAGGGACGGCGAATTCACCCCTCCACTTT. Translated, it gives CSARAGTANSPLHF.